The source of this T cell receptor (beta chain) is a study of T cell responses to AZD1222 COVID-19 vaccine. Study information: Pooling was applied to second doses at about 4 or about 12 weeks.

The V and J ends lost 4 bases and 1 base respectively, with 16 bases between them. CDR1 is MNHNS and CDR2 is SASEGT in the germline V gene. CDR3 size: 16 residues. Assay used: immunoSEQ multiplex PCR; TCRdb lists only in-frame clones, some missing. The data contain over 85,000 clones, 88% of them singletons. About this clone itself: Its antigen is not identified.

Study-level points and caveats: Among vaccine-associated CD4 TCRs, coverage spanned spike, with dominance at 160-218 and 743-854. Clonal diversity may have been underestimated in mostly white British donors.

The source is an adult in good health. V is TRBV6-1 and J is TRBJ1-2, with no clear D. The specimen was peripheral blood, collected on day 0 of AZD1222 vaccination. This chain's CDR3 is CASSGSGLRDNYGYTF. CDR3 sequence (DNA): TGTGCCAGCAGTGGTAGTGGTCTGAGGGATAACTATGGCTACACCTTC.